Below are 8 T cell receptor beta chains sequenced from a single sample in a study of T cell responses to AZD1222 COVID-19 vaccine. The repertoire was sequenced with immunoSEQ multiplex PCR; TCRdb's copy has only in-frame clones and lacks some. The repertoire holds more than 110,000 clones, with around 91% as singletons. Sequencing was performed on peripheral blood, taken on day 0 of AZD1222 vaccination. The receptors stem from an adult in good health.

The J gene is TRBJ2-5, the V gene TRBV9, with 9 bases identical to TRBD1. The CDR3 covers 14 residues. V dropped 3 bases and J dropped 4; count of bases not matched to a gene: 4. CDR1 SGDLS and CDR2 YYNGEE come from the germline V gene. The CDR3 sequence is CASSAADRGETQYF. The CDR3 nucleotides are TGTGCCAGCAGCGCAGCGGACAGGGGAGAGACCCAGTACTTC.

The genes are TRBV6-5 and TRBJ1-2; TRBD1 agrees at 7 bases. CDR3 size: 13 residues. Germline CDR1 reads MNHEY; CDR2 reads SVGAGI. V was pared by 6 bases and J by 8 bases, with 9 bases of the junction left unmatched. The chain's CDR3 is CASRLTGEGGYTF. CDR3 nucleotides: TGTGCCAGCAGGCTCACAGGGGAAGGAGGCTACACCTTC.

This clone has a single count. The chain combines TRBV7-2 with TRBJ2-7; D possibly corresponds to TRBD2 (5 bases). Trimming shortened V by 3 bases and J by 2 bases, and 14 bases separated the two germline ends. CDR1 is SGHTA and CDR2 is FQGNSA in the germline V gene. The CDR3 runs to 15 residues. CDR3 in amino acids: CASSFSPRLPYEQYF. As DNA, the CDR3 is TGTGCCAGCAGCTTTTCTCCCCGACTACCCTACGAGCAGTACTTC.

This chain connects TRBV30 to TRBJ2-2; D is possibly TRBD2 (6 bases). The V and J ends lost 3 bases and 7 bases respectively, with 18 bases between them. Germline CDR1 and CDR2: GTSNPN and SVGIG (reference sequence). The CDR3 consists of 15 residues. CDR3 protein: CAWSGGPTTVGELFF. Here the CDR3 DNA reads TGTGCCTGGAGCGGGGGACCGACGACCGTCGGGGAGCTGTTTTTT.

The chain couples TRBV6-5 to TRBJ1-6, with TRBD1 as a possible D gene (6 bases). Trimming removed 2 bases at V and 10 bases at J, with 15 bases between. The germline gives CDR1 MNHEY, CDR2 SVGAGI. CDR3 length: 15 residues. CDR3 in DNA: TGTGCCAGCAGTTACGCGGGGGGCGCGCGATCACCCCTCCACTTT. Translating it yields CASSYAGGARSPLHF.

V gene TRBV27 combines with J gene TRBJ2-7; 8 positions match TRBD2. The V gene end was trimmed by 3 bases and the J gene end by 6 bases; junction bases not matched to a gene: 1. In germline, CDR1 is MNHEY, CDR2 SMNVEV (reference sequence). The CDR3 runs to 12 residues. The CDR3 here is CASSFAGGEQYF. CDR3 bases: TGTGCCAGCAGTTTTGCGGGAGGCGAGCAGTACTTC.

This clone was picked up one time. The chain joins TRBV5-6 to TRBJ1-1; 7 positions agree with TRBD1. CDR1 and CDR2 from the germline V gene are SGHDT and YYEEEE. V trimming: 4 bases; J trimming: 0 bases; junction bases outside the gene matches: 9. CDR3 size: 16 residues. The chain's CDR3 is CASSRLRGLLNTEAFF. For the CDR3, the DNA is TGTGCCAGCAGCCGACTTAGGGGGCTTTTGAACACTGAAGCTTTCTTT.

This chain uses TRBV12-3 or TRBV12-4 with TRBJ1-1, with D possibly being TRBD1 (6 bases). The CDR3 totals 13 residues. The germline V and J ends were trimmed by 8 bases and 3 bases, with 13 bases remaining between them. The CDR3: CASGGGLYTEAFF. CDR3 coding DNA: TGTGCCAGCGGAGGGGGTCTCTACACTGAAGCTTTCTTT.